This T cell receptor (beta chain) is drawn from a study of T-cell memory formation after mild COVID-19. Looking at the study overall: For the most part, TCR clusters were specific to one donor. Broader study findings: Some responding clones appeared in pre-infection memory, suggesting cross-reactive memory joined.

Libraries for TCRalpha and TCRbeta carried sample barcodes and unique molecular identifiers via 5'RACE. TCRdb re-analysed the 5' RACE reads in MiXCR, keeping a single row per CDR3 protein. The sample carries fewer than 250,000 distinct CDR3 sequences, about 10% recorded once. From germline, CDR1 is MNHEY and CDR2 SVGAGI. The CDR3 spans 16 residues. The junction had 5 bases not matched to a gene; V was cut back by 0 bases and J by 1 base. Concerning this clonotype: Antigen unknown.

The rearrangement links TRBV6-5 to TRBJ2-5; 7 nucleotides match TRBD1. The TCR originated in a man aged 18 to 35 who had mild COVID-19 (a few samples of this study predate the infection). Cell type and time point are not known. Sequences were obtained from PBMCs or a T cell subset sorted from them (not recorded which). CDR3 in DNA: TGTGCCAGCAGTTACTCAGGGACAGCACTCCAAGAGACCCAGTACTTC. Its protein is CASSYSGTALQETQYF.